The clone carrying this TCR beta chain was observed once. The data were produced by immunoSEQ multiplex PCR, yet TCRdb's version contains in-frame clones alone and is incomplete. The profile shows 45,000 to 65,000 clones, about 90% of them singletons. This entry comes from a study of blood T cell repertoires in COVID-19. Study in general: Some COVID-19 samples were acute and others convalescent; all came from the United States, Italy and Spain. T cells, B-cell-depleted T cells, or PBMCs provided the cDNA or gDNA that served as material.

The germline V gene encodes CDR1 SNHLY and CDR2 FYNNEI. Between the trimmed V and J ends, which lost 1 base and 5 bases, there was a span of 8 bases. There are 13 residues in the CDR3. This receptor was identified in a human donor in a cohort sampled during active COVID-19. The chain is built from TRBV2 and TRBJ2-5; no firm D call. The sample comprised peripheral blood. The DNA of the CDR3 is TGTGCCAGCAGTGAAGGCCAGGTGGAGACCCAGTACTTC. Amino acids: CASSEGQVETQYF.